The 19 T cell receptor beta chains below all came from one sample that was sequenced in a study of beta chain features in type 1 diabetes. Sequencing targeted expressed TCRB transcripts, as all isolated RNA had been reverse transcribed. Sequencing was performed with immunoSEQ multiplex PCR; in TCRdb, only in-frame clones are kept and a portion is missing. In the table there are 300,000 to 350,000 clones, around a fifth of which are singletons. The sequencing sample was made of naive CD4+ T cells from blood. These TCRs come from a young woman in good health.

The genes are TRBV5-1 and TRBJ1-3, with a possible D match to TRBD1 (6 bases). Trimming removed 1 base at V and 3 bases at J, with 8 bases between. Germline V gives CDR1 SGHRS, CDR2 YFSETQ. This CDR3 contains 14 residues. CDR3 residues: CASSLTGIGNTIYF. The DNA for the CDR3 is TGCGCCAGCAGCTTGACAGGGATTGGAAACACCATATATTTT.

J is TRBJ1-5 and V is TRBV27; weak D call: TRBD1 (5 bases). The CDR3 runs to 17 residues. Germline CDR1 reads MNHEY; CDR2 reads SMNVEV (reference sequence). V was pared by 4 bases and J by 1 base, with 17 bases between. The chain's CDR3 is CASSWLPPTDSNQPQHF. As DNA, the CDR3 is TGTGCCAGCAGTTGGCTCCCGCCGACAGACAGCAATCAGCCCCAGCATTTT.

This clone has only a few counts. The V call is TRBV9, the J call TRBJ2-3; 10 positions agree with TRBD2. V shed 4 bases, J shed 3 bases, and the junction held 8 bases outside the gene matches. This CDR3 is built from 16 residues. Per germline, CDR1 SGDLS and CDR2 YYNGEE. The CDR3 loop reads CASSPSAGGPTDTQYF. CDR3 nucleotides: TGTGCCAGCAGCCCGTCAGCGGGAGGGCCAACAGATACGCAGTATTTT.

The chain joins TRBV4-2 to TRBJ2-3, with 10 positions matching TRBD2. The germline V gene encodes CDR1 LGHNA and CDR2 YNFKEQ. The CDR3 totals 17 residues. Germline trimming cut 0 bases from V and 2 bases from J; bases unmatched to any gene: 5. CDR3 coding DNA: TGTGCCAGCAGCCAAGAAGGAGCGGGAGGGCCCACAGATACGCAGTATTTT. Residues: CASSQEGAGGPTDTQYF.

The rearrangement joins TRBV30 to TRBJ1-4; TRBD1 is a possible D gene (5 bases). The V end was cut by 4 bases, the J end by 5 bases, with 14 bases between. There are 14 residues in the CDR3. Germline V gene lookup returns CDR1 GTSNPN and CDR2 SVGIG (reference sequence). CDR3 protein: CAWNPDSPNEKLFF. CDR3 sequence (DNA): TGTGCCTGGAACCCCGACAGCCCAAATGAAAAACTGTTTTTT.

The V call is TRBV9, the J call TRBJ2-2, with 8 positions matching TRBD2. CDR3 size: 16 residues. The trim removed 0 bases at V and 5 bases at J, leaving 6 bases unmatched. Germline V lookup: CDR1 SGDLS, CDR2 YYNGEE. The CDR3: CASSVAGPGGTGELFF. In DNA, the CDR3 is TGTGCCAGCAGCGTAGCGGGCCCGGGAGGGACCGGGGAGCTGTTTTTT.

This clone was seen a few times. The rearrangement uses TRBV7-8 and TRBJ2-5; tentative D call: TRBD1 (6 bases). The CDR3 covers 15 residues. In germline, CDR1 is SGHVS, CDR2 FQNEAQ. V dropped 7 bases and J dropped 4 bases, with 19 bases sitting between them. The CDR3 nucleotides are TGTGCCAGCATACTGAGAGGACTCAGGGGAGAGACCCAGTACTTC. Encoded protein: CASILRGLRGETQYF.

The J gene is TRBJ1-1, the V gene TRBV29-1, with 8 positions matching TRBD1. The CDR3 extends over 14 amino acids. Germline assignment: CDR1 SQVTM and CDR2 ANQGSEA. The V segment lost 1 base and the J segment 8 bases; nucleotides outside the gene matches: 9. The CDR3 DNA is TGCAGCGTTGAAGGACAGGGGAGGATCGAAGAAGCTTTCTTT. Its translation: CSVEGQGRIEEAFF.

V is TRBV5-1 and J is TRBJ2-7; 8 bases map to TRBD2. The CDR3 totals 15 residues. Trimming at V came to 0 bases and at J to 4 bases, leaving 6 bases not matched to a gene. Germline-derived CDR1 and CDR2 are SGHRS and YFSETQ. CDR3 DNA sequence: TGCGCCAGCAGCTTGGGGATAGCGGGACAATACGAGCAGTACTTC. Translated, it gives CASSLGIAGQYEQYF.

This clone was counted between two and nine times. This rearrangement joins TRBV30 to TRBJ2-3, with TRBD2 matching 9 bases. The CDR3 spans 14 residues. V shed 1 base and J 4 bases; nucleotides not matched to a gene: 3. Per germline, CDR1 GTSNPN and CDR2 SVGIG (reference sequence). The CDR3 region has the DNA TGTGCCTGGAGTGGCGGGAGGGCCGCAGATACGCAGTATTTT. This gives the protein CAWSGGRAADTQYF.

This sequence joins TRBV5-1 and TRBJ2-5; no reliable D call. V was shortened by 3 bases and J by 5 bases, with 8 bases between the two germline ends. CDR1 is SGHRS, CDR2 YFSETQ, per germline. This CDR3 region has 12 residues. In nucleotides, the CDR3 is TGCGCCAGCAGCTGGGCCGAGGAGACCCAGTACTTC. The encoded protein is CASSWAEETQYF.

The V gene is TRBV5-1, the J gene TRBJ2-3, with 11 bases matching TRBD1. With V trimmed by 4 bases and J by 0 bases, 4 bases remained unmatched. Germline V gene data show CDR1 as SGHRS and CDR2 as YFSETQ. This CDR3 spans 16 amino acids. The CDR3 DNA follows: TGCGCCAGCAGCCCAGGGACAGGGGGGAGCACAGATACGCAGTATTTT. This codes for CASSPGTGGSTDTQYF.

The chain employs TRBV14 and TRBJ2-1; D remains unclear. This CDR3 comprises 16 residues. Germline V gene sequence: CDR1 SGHDN, CDR2 FVKESK. Trimming took off 4 bases at V and 3 bases at J, with 16 bases between the two ends. The CDR3 DNA reads TGTGCCAGCAGCCGTGGCCAAATTATTTACTACAATGAGCAGTTCTTC. Its protein is CASSRGQIIYYNEQFF.

This chain joins TRBV7-9 and TRBJ1-4; D perhaps matches TRBD1 (5 bases). CDR1 SEHNR and CDR2 FQNEAQ come from the germline V gene (reference sequence). This CDR3 contains 15 residues. V lost 5 bases and J lost 4, with 14 bases in between. CDR3 protein: CASSPRSDSNEKLFF. The CDR3 nucleotides are TGTGCCAGCAGCCCCCGCTCCGACAGTAATGAAAAACTGTTTTTT.

This clone came up a few times. The J gene is TRBJ2-3, the V gene TRBV7-3; TRBD2 is a possible D gene (5 bases). V was shortened by 3 bases and J by 5 bases, with 12 bases between the two germline ends. This CDR3 comprises 14 residues. Germline values: CDR1 SGHTA, CDR2 FQGTGA. CDR3 sequence: CASSFGISVDTQYF. As DNA, the CDR3 is TGTGCCAGCAGCTTTGGGATTAGCGTAGATACGCAGTATTTT. Full variable domain (outside the CDR3, taken from reference TRBV7-3 and TRBJ2-3): GAGVSQTPSNKVTEKGKYVELRCDPISGHTALYWYRQSLGQGPEFLIYFQGTGAADDSGLPNDRFFAVRPEGSVSTLKIQRTERGDSAVYLCASSFGISVDTQYFGPGTRLTVL.

This clone was picked up a small number of times. The chain uses TRBV4-1 and TRBJ2-7, with 9 bases that match TRBD1. Germline assignment: CDR1 MGHRA and CDR2 YSYEKL. With 0 bases clipped from V and 3 bases from J, the junction kept 12 bases outside the gene matches. CDR3 length: 18 residues. CDR3 DNA: TGCGCCAGCAGCCAAGAAACCGCTCCGGGACAGGGTATCTACGAGCAGTACTTC. It yields the protein CASSQETAPGQGIYEQYF.

This clone was observed once. The gene calls are TRBV25-1 and TRBJ2-3; D is perhaps TRBD1 (5 bases). V dropped 6 bases and J dropped 5 bases, with 15 bases sitting between them. CDR1 and CDR2 from the germline V gene are MGHDK and SYGVNS. This CDR3 spans 14 amino acids. The CDR3 nucleotides are TGTGCCAGCAGCCAGTACGCAGGGATAGATACGCAGTATTTT. Translating it yields CASSQYAGIDTQYF.

The chain combines TRBV7-2 with TRBJ2-1; 14 nucleotides match TRBD2. V shed 5 bases, J shed 4 bases, and the junction held 4 bases outside the gene matches. The CDR3 covers 16 residues. Per germline, CDR1 SGHTA and CDR2 FQGNSA. The CDR3 sequence: CASSLRTSGGYNEQFF. The CDR3 nucleotides read TGTGCCAGCAGCCTTCGGACTAGCGGGGGGTACAATGAGCAGTTCTTC.

This clone was counted only a few times. The chain couples TRBV7-9 to TRBJ2-3; TRBD2 agrees at 9 bases. The trim removed 7 bases at V and 2 bases at J, leaving 7 bases unmatched. Germline V CDR1 and CDR2: SEHNR, FQNEAQ (reference sequence). CDR3 length: 15 residues. The CDR3 loop reads CASNPSGASTDTQYF. The CDR3 DNA reads as TGTGCCAGCAACCCTAGCGGGGCCTCCACAGATACGCAGTATTTT.